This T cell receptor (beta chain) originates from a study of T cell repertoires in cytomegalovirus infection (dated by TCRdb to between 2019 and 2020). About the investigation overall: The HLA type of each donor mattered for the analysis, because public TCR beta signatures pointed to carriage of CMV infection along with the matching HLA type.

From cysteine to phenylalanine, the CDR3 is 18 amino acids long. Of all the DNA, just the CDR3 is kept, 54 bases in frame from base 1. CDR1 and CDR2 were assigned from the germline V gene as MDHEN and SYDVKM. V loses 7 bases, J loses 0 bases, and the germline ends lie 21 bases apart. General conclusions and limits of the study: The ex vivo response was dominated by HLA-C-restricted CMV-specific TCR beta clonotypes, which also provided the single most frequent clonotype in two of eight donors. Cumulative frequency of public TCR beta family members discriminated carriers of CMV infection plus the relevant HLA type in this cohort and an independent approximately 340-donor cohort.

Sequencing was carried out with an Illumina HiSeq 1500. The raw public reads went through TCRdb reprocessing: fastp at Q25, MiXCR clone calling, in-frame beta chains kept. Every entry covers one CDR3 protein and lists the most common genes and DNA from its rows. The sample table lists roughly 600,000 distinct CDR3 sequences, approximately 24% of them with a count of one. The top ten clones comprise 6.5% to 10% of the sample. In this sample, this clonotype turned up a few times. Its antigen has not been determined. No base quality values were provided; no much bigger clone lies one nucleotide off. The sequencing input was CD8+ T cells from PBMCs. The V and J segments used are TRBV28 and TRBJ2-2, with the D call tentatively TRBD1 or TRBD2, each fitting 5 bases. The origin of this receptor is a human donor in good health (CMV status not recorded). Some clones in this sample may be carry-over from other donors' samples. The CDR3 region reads CASISPWGAGSNTGELFF. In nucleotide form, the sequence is TGTGCCAGCATCTCCCCCTGGGGCGCGGGCTCGAACACCGGGGAGCTGTTTTTT.